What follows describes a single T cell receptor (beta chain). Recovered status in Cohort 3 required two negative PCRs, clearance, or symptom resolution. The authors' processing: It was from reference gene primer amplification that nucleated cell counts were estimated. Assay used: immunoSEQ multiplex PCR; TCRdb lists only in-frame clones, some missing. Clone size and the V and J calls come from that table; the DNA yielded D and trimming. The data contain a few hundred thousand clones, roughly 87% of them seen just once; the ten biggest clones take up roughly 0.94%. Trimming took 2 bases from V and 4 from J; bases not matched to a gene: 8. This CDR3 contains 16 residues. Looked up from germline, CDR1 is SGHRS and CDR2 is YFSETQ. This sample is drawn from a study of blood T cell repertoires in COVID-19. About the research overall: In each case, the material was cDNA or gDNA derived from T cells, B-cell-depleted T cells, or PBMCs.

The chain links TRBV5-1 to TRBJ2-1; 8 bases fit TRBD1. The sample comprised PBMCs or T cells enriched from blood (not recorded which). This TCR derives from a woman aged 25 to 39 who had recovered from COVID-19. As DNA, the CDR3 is TGCGCCAGCAGCTTCACCGGGACAGGAGTTTACAATGAGCAGTTCTTC. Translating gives CASSFTGTGVYNEQFF.